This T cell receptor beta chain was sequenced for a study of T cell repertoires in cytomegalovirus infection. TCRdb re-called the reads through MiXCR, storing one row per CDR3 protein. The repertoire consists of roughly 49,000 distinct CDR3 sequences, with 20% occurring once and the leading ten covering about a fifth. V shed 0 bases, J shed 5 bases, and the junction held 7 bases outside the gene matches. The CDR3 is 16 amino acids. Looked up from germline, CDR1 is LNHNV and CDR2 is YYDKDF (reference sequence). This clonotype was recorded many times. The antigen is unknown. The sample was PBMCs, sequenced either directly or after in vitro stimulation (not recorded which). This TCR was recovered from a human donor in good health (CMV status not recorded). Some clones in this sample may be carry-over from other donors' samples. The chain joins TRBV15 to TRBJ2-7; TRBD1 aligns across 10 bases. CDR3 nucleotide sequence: TGTGCCACCAGCAGAGATCGAGGGACAGGGGCCCACGAGCAGTACTTC. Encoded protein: CATSRDRGTGAHEQYF.